Below are 13 T cell receptor beta chains sequenced from a single sample in a study of response to subunit inactivated influenza vaccine (dated by TCRdb to the late 2010s). The library was obtained by RT-PCR. Sequencing relied on an Illumina HiSeq 2500. TCRdb reran the public reads through fastp at Q25 and MiXCR, keeping productive beta chains. Each CDR3 protein gets just one entry, which takes the most common genes and DNA from the rows behind it. This sample lists 550,000 to 650,000 distinct CDR3 sequences; 12% were detected once. The ten largest clonotypes hold about 9.4% of the sample. The starting material was PBMCs from blood, obtained on the day of vaccination. The receptors were gathered from a man between 50 and 59 years old who received an inactivated influenza vaccine. Donor details come from another sample of the same person, matched by shared clones.

V gene TRBV6-5 combines with J gene TRBJ2-2; 9 nucleotides align to TRBD2. Unmatched junction bases numbered 10, after V lost 2 bases and J lost 6 bases. Germline CDR1 and CDR2: MNHEY and SVGAGI. The CDR3 totals 17 residues. CDR3 sequence reads: CASSYRGRATLAGELFF. Written as DNA, the CDR3 is TGTGCCAGCAGTTACCGCGGGAGGGCTACCCTAGCCGGGGAGCTGTTTTTT.

This clonotype was seen many times. This chain uses TRBV5-1 with TRBJ2-7; the D is unclear. The CDR3 has 14 amino acids. Germline V CDR1 and CDR2: SGHRS, YFSETQ. V lost 2 bases and J 0 bases, leaving 9 bases between the germline ends. Here the CDR3 reads CASSLDGNSYEQYF. The CDR3 DNA is TGCGCCAGCAGCTTAGACGGCAACTCCTACGAGCAGTACTTC.

This clonotype was observed a few times. The chain employs TRBV20-1 and TRBJ1-2; the D is unclear. The CDR3 totals 15 residues. V lost 0 bases and J lost 1, with 12 bases in between. Germline values: CDR1 DFQATT, CDR2 SNEGSKA (reference sequence). The DNA of the CDR3 is TGCAGTGCTAGAGATCTCGGCGGTAATAACTATGGCTACACCTTC. This codes for CSARDLGGNNYGYTF.

This chain joins TRBV6-1 and TRBJ1-3; weak D call: TRBD1 (6 bases). The ends were cut back, 6 bases at V and 1 base at J, with 13 bases in the middle. Germline values: CDR1 MNHNS, CDR2 SASEGT. This CDR3 is built from 15 residues. DNA of the CDR3: TGTGCCAGCAGCACAGGACAGACGTCTGGAAACACCATATATTTT. Protein product: CASSTGQTSGNTIYF.

At least ten counts were recorded for this clonotype. The rearrangement links TRBV12-3 or TRBV12-4 to TRBJ1-1; tentative D call: TRBD1 (6 bases). There are 15 residues in the CDR3. V was shortened by 5 bases and J by 4 bases, with 17 bases between the two germline ends. The CDR3: CASSPTGRHGTEAFF. As DNA, the CDR3 is TGTGCCAGCAGTCCCACAGGGAGGCATGGCACTGAAGCTTTCTTT.

The sample holds a few counts of this clonotype. The chain carries TRBV27 and TRBJ2-7; 7 bases line up with TRBD1. Germline loops: CDR1 MNHEY, CDR2 SMNVEV (reference sequence). The CDR3 runs 14 residues. The junction had 7 bases not matched to a gene; V was cut back by 4 bases and J by 4 bases. The CDR3 DNA reads TGTGCCAGCAGTTCCTATGACAGGGAGTACGAGCAGTACTTC. Translation: CASSSYDREYEQYF.

The V and J genes are TRBV5-1 and TRBJ2-1; TRBD2 agrees at 8 bases. The V gene's germline CDR1 is SGHRS and CDR2 YFSETQ. Losses at the gene ends were 7 bases for V and 7 bases for J; bases not matched to a gene: 4. The CDR3 is 12 residues long. The CDR3 protein is CASRTSSNEQFF. The CDR3 DNA reads TGCGCCAGCCGGACTAGCTCGAATGAGCAGTTCTTC.

The V call is TRBV27, the J call TRBJ1-3, with 9 nucleotides matching TRBD1. Germline V gives CDR1 MNHEY, CDR2 SMNVEV (reference sequence). With V trimmed by 6 bases and J by 8 bases, 14 bases remained unmatched. The CDR3 loop spans 16 amino acids. Here the CDR3 DNA reads TGTGCCAGCAGCTCCCCCCGGGACAGGGTGTTGTACACCATATATTTT. The encoded protein is CASSSPRDRVLYTIYF.

V and J are TRBV6-1 and TRBJ2-5; 10 nucleotides align to TRBD1. Trimming at V came to 8 bases and at J to 5 bases, leaving 11 bases not matched to a gene. The CDR3 extends over 15 amino acids. The germline V gene has CDR1 MNHNS and CDR2 SASEGT. The CDR3: CASFHTGTGVETQYF. The CDR3, as DNA: TGTGCCAGCTTTCATACCGGGACAGGGGTGGAGACCCAGTACTTC.

The rearrangement uses TRBV12-3 or TRBV12-4 and TRBJ1-1; D call uncertain. This CDR3 is 12 amino acids long. Between the trimmed V and J ends, which lost 6 bases and 6 bases, there was a span of 11 bases. In DNA, the CDR3 is TGTGCCAGCAGCTCAAGGGTCCCTGAAGCTTTCTTT. Translating gives CASSSRVPEAFF.

This clonotype was recorded a few times. The chain links TRBV25-1 to TRBJ1-4; 8 nucleotides match TRBD1. Looked up from germline, CDR1 is MGHDK and CDR2 is SYGVNS. Trimming cost V 4 bases and J 8 bases; bases outside gene matches: 6. The length of the CDR3 is 14 residues. The CDR3 reads CASSGTGKDEKLFF. CDR3 DNA sequence: TGTGCCAGCAGTGGGACAGGGAAAGACGAAAAACTGTTTTTT.

The chain links TRBV10-3 to TRBJ2-1; possibly TRBD1 for D (5 bases). This CDR3 has 17 amino acids. The V gene's germline CDR1 is ENHRY and CDR2 SYGVKD. Trimming left V 0 bases short and J 0 bases short, with 12 bases between. Here the CDR3 DNA reads TGTGCCATCAGTGAGTCGATACAGGCAAGCTCCTACAATGAGCAGTTCTTC. As protein: CAISESIQASSYNEQFF.

The chain uses TRBV20-1 and TRBJ2-7, with TRBD1 identical over 7 bases. The V gene's germline CDR1 is DFQATT and CDR2 SNEGSKA (reference sequence). The CDR3 covers 13 residues. V lost 4 bases to trimming and J lost 2 bases; unmatched junction nucleotides: 5. CDR3 nucleotide sequence: TGCAGTGCTATGGGGACAGCCACCTACGAGCAGTACTTC. Protein sequence: CSAMGTATYEQYF.